A selection of T cell receptor beta chains follows, all from one sample in a study of blood T cells in healthy people across ages. A single record per CDR3 protein comes from TCRdb applying MiXCR to the 5' RACE reads. The sample includes 1.8 million or so distinct CDR3 sequences, roughly two fifths of them seen just once. Sequencing was performed on blood. The receptor set was obtained from a human donor in good health. Both conserved end residues are part of each CDR3. A D gene is named only where the DNA matches it firmly. Not every row has a clone size; where given, it reads once, few, many or a size class.

TRBJ2-3,few,.,TRBV5-6,CASSLGGWADTQYF,TGTGCCAGCAGCTTGGGGGGTTGGGCAGATACGCAGTATTTT
TRBJ1-4,.,.,TRBV6-5,CASSSPLGSEKLFF,TGTGCCAGCAGTTCCCCTCTGGGTAGTGAAAAACTGTTTTTT
TRBJ2-6,many,.,TRBV6-5,CASRTQGSGANVLTF,TGTGCCAGCAGGACACAGGGCTCTGGGGCCAACGTCCTGACTTTC
TRBJ1-4,few,.,TRBV12-3/TRBV12-4,CASNTGHSNEKLFF,TGTGCCAGCAACACGGGACATTCTAATGAAAAACTGTTTTTT
TRBJ2-7,many,.,TRBV6-2/TRBV6-3,CASRRNLGSYEQYF,TGTGCCAGCAGACGCAACCTAGGATCCTACGAGCAGTACTTC
TRBJ1-1,.,TRBD1,TRBV6-6,CASGTTGRNEAFF,TGTGCCAGCGGGACGACAGGGAGAAACGAAGCTTTCTTT
TRBJ1-1,.,TRBD1,TRBV20-1,CSASGAGGWTEAFF,TGCAGTGCTAGTGGAGCAGGGGGATGGACTGAAGCTTTCTTT
TRBJ2-3,.,TRBD2,TRBV10-2,CASSPVPPSGSTDTQYF,TGCGCCAGCAGTCCAGTACCACCTAGCGGGAGCACAGATACGCAGTATTTT
TRBJ2-3,many,.,TRBV29-1,CSVVRDTRRGTDTQYF,TGCAGCGTTGTCCGGGACACCCGTCGGGGCACAGATACGCAGTATTTT
TRBJ2-6,few,.,TRBV5-1,CASSLAGALQYSGANVLTF,TGCGCCAGTAGCTTAGCAGGGGCTTTACAGTACTCTGGGGCCAACGTCCTGACTTTC
TRBJ1-1,.,.,TRBV4-1,CASSQVVRKNTEAFF,TGCGCCAGCAGCCAAGTGGTTAGGAAGAACACTGAAGCTTTCTTT
TRBJ2-3,few,.,TRBV20-1,CSASALALLGDTQYF,TGCAGTGCTAGTGCATTGGCTCTTTTAGGGGATACGCAGTATTTT
TRBJ2-3,.,.,TRBV6-1,CASSEGTEQYF,TGTGCCAGCAGTGAGGGGACTGAGCAGTATTTT
TRBJ1-4,.,.,TRBV4-3,CASSQLEGGEREKLFF,TGCGCCAGCAGCCAATTGGAAGGAGGGGAAAGGGAAAAACTGTTTTTT
TRBJ2-7,.,TRBD1,TRBV7-2,CASSLVHQSGTVAYEQYF,TGTGCCAGCAGCTTAGTTCATCAGTCCGGGACAGTGGCCTACGAGCAGTACTTC
TRBJ2-7,.,.,TRBV7-9,CASSLDRVHPYEQYF,TGTGCCAGCAGCTTAGATCGGGTCCATCCCTACGAGCAGTACTTC
TRBJ2-5,few,.,TRBV4-1,CASSQGVGGRKETQYF,TGCGCCAGCAGCCAGGGGGTAGGGGGGCGGAAAGAGACCCAGTACTTC
TRBJ2-3,.,TRBD1,TRBV9,CASSLGQGDLTDTQYF,TGTGCCAGCAGCCTAGGACAGGGGGACCTCACAGATACGCAGTATTTT
TRBJ2-7,many,.,TRBV10-3,CAISVGGAYDEQYF,TGTGCCATCAGTGTTGGGGGCGCTTACGACGAGCAGTACTTC
TRBJ2-6,.,.,TRBV6-6,CASGFFSGANVLTF,TGTGCCAGCGGATTCTTCTCGGGGGCCAACGTCCTGACTTTC
TRBJ2-3,few,.,TRBV5-1,CASSGGTTLGTDTQYF,TGCGCCAGCAGCGGCGGGACAACGTTGGGCACAGATACGCAGTATTTT
TRBJ1-2,.,.,TRBV2,CASSGADRLSGYTF,TGTGCCAGCAGTGGGGCCGACAGATTGAGTGGCTACACCTTC
TRBJ2-7,.,.,TRBV9,CASSVAAAPSYEQYF,TGTGCCAGCAGCGTAGCGGCGGCTCCCTCCTACGAGCAGTACTTC
TRBJ2-1,.,.,TRBV29-1,CSVVSDAPEQFF,TGCAGCGTTGTTTCCGACGCCCCTGAGCAGTTCTTC
TRBJ1-2,.,TRBD1,TRBV18,CASSQGQGVFRDGYTF,TGTGCCAGCTCACAGGGACAGGGAGTTTTCAGGGATGGCTACACCTTC
TRBJ2-7,.,TRBD2,TRBV28,CASRMGGIHEQYF,TGTGCCAGCAGAATGGGGGGGATTCACGAGCAGTACTTC
TRBJ2-4,few,TRBD1,TRBV20-1,CGATRTGDGIQYF,TGCGGTGCTACCCGGACAGGGGACGGCATTCAGTACTTC
TRBJ2-1,.,TRBD2,TRBV20-1,CSAPFIGTKDNEQFF,TGCAGTGCCCCTTTTATCGGGACTAAGGACAATGAGCAGTTCTTC
TRBJ2-5,.,.,TRBV7-8,CASSLGSQMEPYEQYF,TGTGCCAGCAGCTTAGGTTCGCAGATGGAACCCTACGAACAGTACTTC
TRBJ1-1,.,TRBD1,TRBV6-5,CASSRDRESFF,TGTGCCAGCAGCCGTGACAGGGAGTCTTTCTTT
TRBJ2-6,.,TRBD1,TRBV6-1,CASSRSGTGVSGANVLTF,TGTGCCAGCAGCCGCTCTGGGACAGGCGTCTCTGGGGCCAACGTCCTGACTTTC
TRBJ2-7,.,TRBD1,TRBV7-2,CASSYRTGDGEQYF,TGTGCCAGCAGTTACAGGACAGGGGATGGCGAGCAGTACTTC